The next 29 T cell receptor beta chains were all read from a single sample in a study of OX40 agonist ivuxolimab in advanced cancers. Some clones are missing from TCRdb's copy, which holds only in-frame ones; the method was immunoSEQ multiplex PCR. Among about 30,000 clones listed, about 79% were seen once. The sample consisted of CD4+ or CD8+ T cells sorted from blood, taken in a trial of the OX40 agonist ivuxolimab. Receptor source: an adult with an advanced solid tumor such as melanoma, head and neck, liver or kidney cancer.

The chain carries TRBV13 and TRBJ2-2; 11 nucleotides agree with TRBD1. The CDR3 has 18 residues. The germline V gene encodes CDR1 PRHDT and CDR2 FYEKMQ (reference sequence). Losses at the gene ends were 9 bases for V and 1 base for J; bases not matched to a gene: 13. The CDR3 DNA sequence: TGTGCCAGTCTTTCCCCCCGGGACAGGGGGAAGAACACCGGGGAGCTGTTTTTT. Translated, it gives CASLSPRDRGKNTGELFF.

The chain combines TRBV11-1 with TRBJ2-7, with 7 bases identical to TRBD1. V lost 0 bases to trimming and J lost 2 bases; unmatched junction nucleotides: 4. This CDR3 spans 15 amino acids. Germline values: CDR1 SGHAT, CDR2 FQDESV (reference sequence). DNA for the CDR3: TGTGCCAGCAGCTTAGCCACAGGGGAGACCTACGAGCAGTACTTC. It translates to CASSLATGETYEQYF.

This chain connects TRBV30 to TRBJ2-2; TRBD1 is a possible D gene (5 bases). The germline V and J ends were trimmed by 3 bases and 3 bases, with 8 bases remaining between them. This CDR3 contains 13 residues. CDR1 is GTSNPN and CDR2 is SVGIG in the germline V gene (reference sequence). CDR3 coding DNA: TGTGCCTGGAGCAGGGATGACACCGGGGAGCTGTTTTTT. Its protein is CAWSRDDTGELFF. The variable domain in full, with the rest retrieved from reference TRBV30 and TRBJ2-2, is SQTIHQWPATLVQPVGSPLSLECTVEGTSNPNLYWYRQAAGRGLQLLFYSVGIGQISSEVPQNLSASRPQDRQFILSSKKLLLSDSGFYLCAWSRDDTGELFFGEGSRLTVL.

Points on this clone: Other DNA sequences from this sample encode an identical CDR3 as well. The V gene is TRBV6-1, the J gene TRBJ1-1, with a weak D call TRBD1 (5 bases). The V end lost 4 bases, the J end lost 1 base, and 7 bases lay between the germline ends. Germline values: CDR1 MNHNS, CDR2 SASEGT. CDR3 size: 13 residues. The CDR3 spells CASSGQGNTEAFF. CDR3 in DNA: TGTGCCAGCAGTGGTCAGGGGAACACTGAAGCTTTCTTT.

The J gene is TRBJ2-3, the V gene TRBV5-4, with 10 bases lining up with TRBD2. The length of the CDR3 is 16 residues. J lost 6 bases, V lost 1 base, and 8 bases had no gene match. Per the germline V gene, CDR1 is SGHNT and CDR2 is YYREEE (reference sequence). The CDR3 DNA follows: TGTGCCAGCAGCTTGTCCGTCGCTAGCGGGGGCGATACGCAGTATTTT. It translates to CASSLSVASGGDTQYF.

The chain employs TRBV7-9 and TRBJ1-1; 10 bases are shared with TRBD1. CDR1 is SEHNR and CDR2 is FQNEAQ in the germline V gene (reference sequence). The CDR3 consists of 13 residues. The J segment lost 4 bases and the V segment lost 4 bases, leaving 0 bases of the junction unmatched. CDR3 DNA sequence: TGTGCCAGCAGCTGGACAGGGGGCACTGAAGCTTTCTTT. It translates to CASSWTGGTEAFF.

DNA of the CDR3: TGTGCCAGCAGGAAGGACAGCAACTCTGGAAACACCATATATTTT. Its protein is CASRKDSNSGNTIYF. The chain carries TRBV6-6 and TRBJ1-3, with D tentatively TRBD1 (6 bases). The CDR3 has 15 amino acids. Germline lookup yields CDR1 MNHNY and CDR2 SVGAGI (reference sequence). V lost 6 bases and J lost 0, with 12 bases in between.

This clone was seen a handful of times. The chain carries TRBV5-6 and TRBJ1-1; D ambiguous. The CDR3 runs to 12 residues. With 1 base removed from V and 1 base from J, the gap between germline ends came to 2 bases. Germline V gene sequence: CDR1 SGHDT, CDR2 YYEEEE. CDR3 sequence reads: CASSLTNTEAFF. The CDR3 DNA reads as TGTGCCAGCAGCTTGACGAACACTGAAGCTTTCTTT.

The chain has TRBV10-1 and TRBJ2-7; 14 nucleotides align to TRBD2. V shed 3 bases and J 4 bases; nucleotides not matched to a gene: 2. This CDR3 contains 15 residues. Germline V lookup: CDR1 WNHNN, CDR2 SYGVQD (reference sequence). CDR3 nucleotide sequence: TGCGCCAGCAGTGATGGGACTAGCGGGGGTTACGAGCAGTACTTC. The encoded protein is CASSDGTSGGYEQYF.

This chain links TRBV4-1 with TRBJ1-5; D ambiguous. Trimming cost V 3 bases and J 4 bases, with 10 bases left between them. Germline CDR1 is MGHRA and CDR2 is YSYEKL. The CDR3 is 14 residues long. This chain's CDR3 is CASSQWGGNQPQHF. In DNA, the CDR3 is TGCGCCAGCAGCCAGTGGGGAGGTAATCAGCCCCAGCATTTT.

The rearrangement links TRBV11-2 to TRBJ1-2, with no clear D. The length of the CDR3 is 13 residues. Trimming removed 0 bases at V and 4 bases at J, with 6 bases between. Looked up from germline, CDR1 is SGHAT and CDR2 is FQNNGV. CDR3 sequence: CASSLETSYGYTF. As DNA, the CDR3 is TGTGCCAGCAGCTTAGAGACATCCTATGGCTACACCTTC.

The CDR3: CAISENTGASGELFF. CDR3 nucleotide sequence: TGTGCCATCAGTGAGAACACAGGGGCGTCCGGGGAGCTGTTTTTT. The V gene is TRBV10-3, the J gene TRBJ2-2; 7 bases map to TRBD1. The CDR3 covers 15 residues. The germline V gene has CDR1 ENHRY and CDR2 SYGVKD. The V and J ends lost 2 bases and 6 bases, in that order; junction bases with no gene match: 6.

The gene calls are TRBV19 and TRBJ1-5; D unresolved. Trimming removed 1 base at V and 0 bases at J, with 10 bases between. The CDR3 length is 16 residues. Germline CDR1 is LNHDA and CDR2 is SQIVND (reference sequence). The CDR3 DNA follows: TGTGCCAGTAGTATAGTCGCTCCCTATAGCAATCAGCCCCAGCATTTT. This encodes CASSIVAPYSNQPQHF.

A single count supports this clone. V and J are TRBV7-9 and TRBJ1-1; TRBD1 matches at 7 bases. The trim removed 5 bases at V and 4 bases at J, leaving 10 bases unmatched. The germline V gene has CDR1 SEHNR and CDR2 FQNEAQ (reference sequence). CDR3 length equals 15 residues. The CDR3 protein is CASSTIRGLSTEAFF. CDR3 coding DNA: TGTGCCAGCAGCACTATAAGGGGGCTTAGCACTGAAGCTTTCTTT.

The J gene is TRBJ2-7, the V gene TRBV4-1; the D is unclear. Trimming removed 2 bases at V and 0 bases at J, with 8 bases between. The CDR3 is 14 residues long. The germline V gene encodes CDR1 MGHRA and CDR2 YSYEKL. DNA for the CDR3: TGCGCCAGCAGCCAACCAAAGAGCTCCTACGAGCAGTACTTC. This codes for CASSQPKSSYEQYF.

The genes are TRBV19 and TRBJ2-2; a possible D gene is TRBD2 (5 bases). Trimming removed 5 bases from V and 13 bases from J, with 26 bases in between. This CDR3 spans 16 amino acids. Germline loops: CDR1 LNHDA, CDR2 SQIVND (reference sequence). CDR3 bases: TGTGCCAGTAGTCTTATCGGGGTCCTTCGACACCGGGGGCTGTTTTTT. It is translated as CASSLIGVLRHRGLFF.

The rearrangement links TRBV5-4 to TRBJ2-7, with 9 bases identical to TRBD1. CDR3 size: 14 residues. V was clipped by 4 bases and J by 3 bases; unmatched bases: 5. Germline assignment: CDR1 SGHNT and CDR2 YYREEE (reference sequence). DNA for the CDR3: TGTGCCAGCAGCCTGGACAGGGGAATCTACGAGCAGTACTTC. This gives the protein CASSLDRGIYEQYF.

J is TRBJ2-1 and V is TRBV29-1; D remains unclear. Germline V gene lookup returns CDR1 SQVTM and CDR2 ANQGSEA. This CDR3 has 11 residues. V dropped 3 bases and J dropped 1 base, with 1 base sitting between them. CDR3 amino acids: CSVESYNEQFF. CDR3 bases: TGCAGCGTTGAGTCCTACAATGAGCAGTTCTTC.

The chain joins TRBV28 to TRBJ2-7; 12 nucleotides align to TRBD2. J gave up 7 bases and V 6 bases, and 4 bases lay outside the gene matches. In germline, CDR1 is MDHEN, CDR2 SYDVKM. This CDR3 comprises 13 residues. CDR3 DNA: TGTGCCAGCAGACTCACTAGCGGGGGGGAGCAGTACTTC. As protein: CASRLTSGGEQYF.

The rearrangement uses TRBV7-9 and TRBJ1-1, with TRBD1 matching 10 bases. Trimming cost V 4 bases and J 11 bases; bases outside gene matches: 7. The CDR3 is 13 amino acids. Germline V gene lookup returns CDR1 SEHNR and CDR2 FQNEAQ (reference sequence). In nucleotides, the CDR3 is TGTGCCAGCAGCTCCCCCGGGACAGGGGAGGCTTTCTTT. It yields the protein CASSSPGTGEAFF.

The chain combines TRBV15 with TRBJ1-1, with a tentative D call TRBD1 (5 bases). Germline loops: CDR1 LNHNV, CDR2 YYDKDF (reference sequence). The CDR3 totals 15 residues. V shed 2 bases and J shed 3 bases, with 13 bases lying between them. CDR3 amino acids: CATSRPGPSYTEAFF. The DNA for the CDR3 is TGTGCCACCAGCAGACCGGGACCTTCATACACTGAAGCTTTCTTT.

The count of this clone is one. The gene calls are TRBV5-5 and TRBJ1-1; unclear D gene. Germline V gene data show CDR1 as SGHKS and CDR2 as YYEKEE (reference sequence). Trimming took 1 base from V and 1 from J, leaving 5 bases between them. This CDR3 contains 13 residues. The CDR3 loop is CASSLTPNTEAFF. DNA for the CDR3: TGTGCCAGCAGCTTGACACCGAACACTGAAGCTTTCTTT.

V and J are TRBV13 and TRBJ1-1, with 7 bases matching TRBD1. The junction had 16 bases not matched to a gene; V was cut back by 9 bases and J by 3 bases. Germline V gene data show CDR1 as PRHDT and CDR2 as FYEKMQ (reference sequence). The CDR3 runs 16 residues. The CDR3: CASKEQGQPRYTEAFF. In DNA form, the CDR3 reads TGTGCCAGTAAGGAACAGGGGCAGCCGAGGTACACTGAAGCTTTCTTT. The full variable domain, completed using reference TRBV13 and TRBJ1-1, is AAGVIQSPRHLIKEKRETATLKCYPIPRHDTVYWYQQGPGQDPQFLISFYEKMQSDKGSIPDRFSAQQFSDYHSELNMSSLELGDSALYFCASKEQGQPRYTEAFFGQGTRLTVV.

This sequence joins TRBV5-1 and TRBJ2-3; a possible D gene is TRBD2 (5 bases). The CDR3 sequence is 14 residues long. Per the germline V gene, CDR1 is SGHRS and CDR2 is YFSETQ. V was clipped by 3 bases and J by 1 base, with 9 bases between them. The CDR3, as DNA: TGCGCCAGCAGCTGGCGGGCTCGCACAGATACGCAGTATTTT. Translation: CASSWRARTDTQYF.

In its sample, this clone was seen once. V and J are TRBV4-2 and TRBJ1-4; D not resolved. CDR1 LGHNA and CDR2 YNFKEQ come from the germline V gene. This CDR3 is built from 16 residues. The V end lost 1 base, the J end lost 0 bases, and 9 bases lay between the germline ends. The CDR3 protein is CASSQGWTATNEKLFF. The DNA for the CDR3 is TGTGCCAGCAGCCAAGGCTGGACGGCAACTAATGAAAAACTGTTTTTT.

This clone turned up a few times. The chain's CDR3 is CASSLAGGGNEQFF. The CDR3 DNA follows: TGTGCCAGCAGTTTAGCGGGGGGCGGGAATGAGCAGTTCTTC. This rearrangement joins TRBV27 to TRBJ2-1; 8 nucleotides agree with TRBD2. The junction had 4 bases not matched to a gene; V was cut back by 2 bases and J by 7 bases. CDR1 and CDR2 from the germline V gene are MNHEY and SMNVEV (reference sequence). The CDR3 has 14 amino acids.

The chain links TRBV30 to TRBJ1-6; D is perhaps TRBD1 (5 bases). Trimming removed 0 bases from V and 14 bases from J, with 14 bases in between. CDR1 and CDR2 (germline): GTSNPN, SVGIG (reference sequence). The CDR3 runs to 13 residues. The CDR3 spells CAWSVGDLGTLHF. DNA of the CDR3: TGTGCCTGGAGTGTAGGGGATTTGGGCACCCTCCACTTT.

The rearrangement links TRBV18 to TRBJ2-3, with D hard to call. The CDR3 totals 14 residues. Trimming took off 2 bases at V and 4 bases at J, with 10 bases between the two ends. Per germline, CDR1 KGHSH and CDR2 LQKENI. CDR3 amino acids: CASSPNRPPDTQYF. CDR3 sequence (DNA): TGTGCCAGCTCACCAAACCGTCCGCCAGATACGCAGTATTTT.

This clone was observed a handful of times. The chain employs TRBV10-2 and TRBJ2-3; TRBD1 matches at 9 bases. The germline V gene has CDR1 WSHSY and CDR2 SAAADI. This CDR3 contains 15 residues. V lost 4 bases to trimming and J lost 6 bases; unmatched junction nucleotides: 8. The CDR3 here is CASSVRPGQGDTQYF. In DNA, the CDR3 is TGCGCCAGCAGTGTACGCCCGGGACAGGGCGATACGCAGTATTTT.